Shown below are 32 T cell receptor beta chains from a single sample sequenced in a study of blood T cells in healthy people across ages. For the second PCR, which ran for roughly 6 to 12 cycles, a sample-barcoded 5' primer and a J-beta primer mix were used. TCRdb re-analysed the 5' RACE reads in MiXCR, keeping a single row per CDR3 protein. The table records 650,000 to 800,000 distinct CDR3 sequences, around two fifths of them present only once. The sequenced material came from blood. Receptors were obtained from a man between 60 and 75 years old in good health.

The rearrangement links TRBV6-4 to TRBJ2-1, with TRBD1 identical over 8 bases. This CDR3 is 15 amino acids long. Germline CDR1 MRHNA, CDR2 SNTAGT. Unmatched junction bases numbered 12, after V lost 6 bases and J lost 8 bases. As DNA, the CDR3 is TGTGCCAGCAGCCCGGACAGGGCCGTTTGGGATGAGCAGTTCTTC. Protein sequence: CASSPDRAVWDEQFF.

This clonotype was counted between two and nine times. The chain's CDR3 is CASSPDRVLYEQYF. CDR3 DNA: TGTGCCAGCAGTCCCGACAGGGTCTTATACGAGCAGTACTTC. This chain joins TRBV6-5 and TRBJ2-7; 7 nucleotides line up with TRBD1. V dropped 5 bases and J dropped 4; count of bases not matched to a gene: 8. The germline V gene encodes CDR1 MNHEY and CDR2 SVGAGI. The CDR3 runs to 14 residues.

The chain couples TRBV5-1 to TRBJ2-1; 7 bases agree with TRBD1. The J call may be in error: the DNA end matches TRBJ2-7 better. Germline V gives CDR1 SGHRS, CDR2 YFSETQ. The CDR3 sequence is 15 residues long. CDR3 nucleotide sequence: TGCGCCAGCAGCCTAGGACAGGCGGGCTACAATGAGCAGTACTTC. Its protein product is CASSLGQAGYNEQYF.

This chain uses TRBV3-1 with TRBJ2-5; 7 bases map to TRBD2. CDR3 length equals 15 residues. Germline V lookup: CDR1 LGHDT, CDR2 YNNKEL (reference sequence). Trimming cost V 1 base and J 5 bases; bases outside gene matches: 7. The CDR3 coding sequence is TGTGCCAGCAGCCAAGTGGTCCGAGCGGGGGAGACCCAGTACTTC. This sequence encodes CASSQVVRAGETQYF.

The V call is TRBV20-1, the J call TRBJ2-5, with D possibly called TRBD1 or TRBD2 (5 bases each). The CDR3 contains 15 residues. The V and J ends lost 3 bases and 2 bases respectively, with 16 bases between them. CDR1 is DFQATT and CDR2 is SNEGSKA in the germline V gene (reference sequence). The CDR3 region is CSASPTRGNQETQYF. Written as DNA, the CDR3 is TGCAGTGCTAGTCCTACGAGGGGCAATCAAGAGACCCAGTACTTC.

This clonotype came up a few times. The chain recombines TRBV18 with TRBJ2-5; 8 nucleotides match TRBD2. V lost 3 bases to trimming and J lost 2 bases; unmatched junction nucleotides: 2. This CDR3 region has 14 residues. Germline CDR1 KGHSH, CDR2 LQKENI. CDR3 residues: CASSPGTRQETQYF. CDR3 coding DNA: TGTGCCAGCTCACCGGGGACTAGACAAGAGACCCAGTACTTC.

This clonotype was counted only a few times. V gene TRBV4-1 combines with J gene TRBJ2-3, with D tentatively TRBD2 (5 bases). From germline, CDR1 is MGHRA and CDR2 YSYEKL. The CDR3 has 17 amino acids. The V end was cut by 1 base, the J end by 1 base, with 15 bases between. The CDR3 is CASSQVERQRGTDTQYF. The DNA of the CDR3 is TGCGCCAGCAGCCAAGTCGAGCGGCAAAGAGGCACAGATACGCAGTATTTT.

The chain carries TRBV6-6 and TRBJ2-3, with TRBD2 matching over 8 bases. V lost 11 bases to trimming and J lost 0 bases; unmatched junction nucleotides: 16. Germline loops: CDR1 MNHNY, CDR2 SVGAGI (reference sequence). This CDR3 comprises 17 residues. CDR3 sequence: CAASNRAGEPSTDTQYF. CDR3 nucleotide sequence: TGTGCCGCCTCTAACCGAGCGGGGGAGCCTAGCACAGATACGCAGTATTTT.

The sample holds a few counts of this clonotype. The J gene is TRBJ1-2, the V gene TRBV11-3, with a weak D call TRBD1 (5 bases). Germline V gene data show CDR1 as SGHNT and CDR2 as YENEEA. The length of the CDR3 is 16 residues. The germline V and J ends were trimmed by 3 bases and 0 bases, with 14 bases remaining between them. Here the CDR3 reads CASSFGVDSANYGYTF. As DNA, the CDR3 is TGTGCCAGCAGCTTCGGGGTTGACAGCGCTAACTATGGCTACACCTTC.

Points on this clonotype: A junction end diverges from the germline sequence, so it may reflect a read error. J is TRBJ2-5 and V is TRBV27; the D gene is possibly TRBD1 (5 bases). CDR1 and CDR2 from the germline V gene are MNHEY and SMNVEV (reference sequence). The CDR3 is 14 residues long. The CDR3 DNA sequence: TGTGCCGGCAGTTCAGGGCCGTACCAAGAGACCCAGTACTTC. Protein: CAGSSGPYQETQYF.

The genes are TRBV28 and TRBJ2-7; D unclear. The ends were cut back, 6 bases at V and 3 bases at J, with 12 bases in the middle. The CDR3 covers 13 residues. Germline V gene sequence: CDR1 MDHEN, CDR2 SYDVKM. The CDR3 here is CASRDFRVYEQYF. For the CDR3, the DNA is TGTGCCAGCAGGGATTTTCGGGTCTACGAGCAGTACTTC.

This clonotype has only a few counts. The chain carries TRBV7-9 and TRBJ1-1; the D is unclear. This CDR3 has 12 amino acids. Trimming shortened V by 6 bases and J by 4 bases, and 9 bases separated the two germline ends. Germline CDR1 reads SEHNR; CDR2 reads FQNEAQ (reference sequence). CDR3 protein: CASRPFSTEAFF. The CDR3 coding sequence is TGTGCCAGCAGACCGTTTTCCACTGAAGCTTTCTTT.

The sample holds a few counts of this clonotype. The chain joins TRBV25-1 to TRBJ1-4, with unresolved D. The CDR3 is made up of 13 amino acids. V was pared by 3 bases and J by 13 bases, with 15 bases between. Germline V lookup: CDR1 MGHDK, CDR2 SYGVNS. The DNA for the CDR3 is TGTGCCAGCAGTGATGCCCCTGAGGAACGACTGTTTTTT. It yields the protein CASSDAPEERLFF.

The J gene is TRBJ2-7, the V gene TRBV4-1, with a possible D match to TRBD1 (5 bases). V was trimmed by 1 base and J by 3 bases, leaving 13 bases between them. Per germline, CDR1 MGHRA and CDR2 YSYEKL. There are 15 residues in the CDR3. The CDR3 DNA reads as TGCGCCAGCAGCCAAGCAGTACATACAGGCTACGAGCAGTACTTC. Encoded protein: CASSQAVHTGYEQYF.

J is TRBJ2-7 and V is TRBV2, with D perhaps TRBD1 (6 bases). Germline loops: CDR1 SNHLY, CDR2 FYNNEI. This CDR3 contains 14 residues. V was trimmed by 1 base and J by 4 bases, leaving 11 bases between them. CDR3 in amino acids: CASSEGTVGYEQYF. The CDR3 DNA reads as TGTGCCAGCAGTGAAGGGACAGTGGGATACGAGCAGTACTTC.

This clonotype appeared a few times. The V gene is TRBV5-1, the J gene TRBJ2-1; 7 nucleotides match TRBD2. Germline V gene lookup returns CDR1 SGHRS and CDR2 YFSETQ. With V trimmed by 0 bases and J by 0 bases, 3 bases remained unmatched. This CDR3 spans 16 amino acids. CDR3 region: CASSLALAGSYNEQFF. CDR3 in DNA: TGCGCCAGCAGCTTGGCCTTAGCGGGCTCCTACAATGAGCAGTTCTTC.

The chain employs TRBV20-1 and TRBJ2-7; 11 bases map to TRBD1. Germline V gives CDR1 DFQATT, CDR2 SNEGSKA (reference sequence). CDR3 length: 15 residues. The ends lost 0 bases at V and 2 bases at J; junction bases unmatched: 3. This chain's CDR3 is CSARDVGQGAYEQYF. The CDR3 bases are TGCAGTGCTAGAGATGTGGGACAGGGGGCCTACGAGCAGTACTTC.

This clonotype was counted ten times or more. CDR3 protein: CASSTNRFSGTGGFNNEQFF. The CDR3 region has the DNA TGTGCCAGCAGTACCAACCGATTCTCCGGGACAGGGGGTTTCAACAATGAGCAGTTCTTC. The chain uses TRBV7-9 and TRBJ2-1, with 11 bases aligning to TRBD1. The CDR3 consists of 20 residues. The V gene's germline CDR1 is SEHNR and CDR2 FQNEAQ (reference sequence). Trimming cost V 6 bases and J 5 bases; bases outside gene matches: 21.

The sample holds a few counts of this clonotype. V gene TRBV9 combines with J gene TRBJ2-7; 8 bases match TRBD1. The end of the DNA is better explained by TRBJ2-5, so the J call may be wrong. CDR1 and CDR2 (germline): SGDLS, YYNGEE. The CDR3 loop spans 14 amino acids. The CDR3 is CASSVLTGGETQYF. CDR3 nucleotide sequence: TGTGCCAGCAGCGTACTAACAGGGGGGGAGACCCAGTACTTC.

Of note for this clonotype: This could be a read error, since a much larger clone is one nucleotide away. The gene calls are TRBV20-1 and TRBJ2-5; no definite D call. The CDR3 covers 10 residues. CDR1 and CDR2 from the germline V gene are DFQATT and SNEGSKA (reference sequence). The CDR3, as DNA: TGCAGTGGGATCCAAGAGGCCCAGTACTTC. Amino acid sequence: CSGIQEAQYF.

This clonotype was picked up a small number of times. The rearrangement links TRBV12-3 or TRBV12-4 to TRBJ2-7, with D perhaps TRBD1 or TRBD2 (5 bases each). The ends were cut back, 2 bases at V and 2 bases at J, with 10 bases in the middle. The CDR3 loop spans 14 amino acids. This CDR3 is CASSLPGRPYEQYF. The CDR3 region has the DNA TGTGCCAGCAGTTTACCGGGACGGCCCTACGAGCAGTACTTC.

In nucleotides, the CDR3 is TGTGCCAGCAGTCTAAGACAGGGGGCGAGCTCCTACGAGCAGTACTTC. Its translation is CASSLRQGASSYEQYF. The V call is TRBV12-3 or TRBV12-4, the J call TRBJ2-7; 10 positions agree with TRBD1. J was trimmed by 0 bases and V by 5 bases; bases with no gene match: 7. The CDR3 runs 16 residues.

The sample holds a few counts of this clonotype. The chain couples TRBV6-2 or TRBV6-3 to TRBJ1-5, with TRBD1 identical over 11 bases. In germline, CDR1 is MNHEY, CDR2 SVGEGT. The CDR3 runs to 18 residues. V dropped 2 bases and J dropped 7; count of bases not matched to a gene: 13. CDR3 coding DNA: TGTGCCAGCAGTTACCGGAAGGACAGGGGGCTTGCTGGGCAGCCCCAGCATTTT. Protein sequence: CASSYRKDRGLAGQPQHF.

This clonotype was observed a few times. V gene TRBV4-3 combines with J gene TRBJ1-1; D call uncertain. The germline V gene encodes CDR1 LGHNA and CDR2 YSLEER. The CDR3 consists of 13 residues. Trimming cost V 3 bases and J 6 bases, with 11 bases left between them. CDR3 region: CASSHRGNAEAFF. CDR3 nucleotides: TGCGCCAGCAGCCACCGAGGTAACGCTGAAGCTTTCTTT.

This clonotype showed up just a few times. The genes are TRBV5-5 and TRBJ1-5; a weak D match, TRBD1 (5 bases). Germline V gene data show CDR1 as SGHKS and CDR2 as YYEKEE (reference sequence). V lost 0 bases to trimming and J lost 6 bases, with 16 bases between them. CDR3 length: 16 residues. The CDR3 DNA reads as TGTGCCAGCAGCTTGGCCGGGGGGTTGGAGGGTCAGCCCCAGCATTTT. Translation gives CASSLAGGLEGQPQHF.

DNA for the CDR3: TGCAGCGTTGCTGTCAGCGGTGAAAAACTGTTTTTT. It codes for CSVAVSGEKLFF. The V call is TRBV29-1, the J call TRBJ1-4, with no clear D. This CDR3 has 12 residues. Germline assignment: CDR1 SQVTM and CDR2 ANQGSEA. V was trimmed by 4 bases and J by 7 bases, leaving 10 bases between them.

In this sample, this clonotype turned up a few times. The CDR3 here is CASRKTGQESYNEQFF. The CDR3 nucleotides read TGCGCCAGCAGGAAGACGGGACAGGAGTCCTACAATGAGCAGTTCTTC. This chain joins TRBV5-1 and TRBJ2-1, with TRBD1 matching 8 bases. CDR3 length: 16 residues. J was trimmed by 1 base and V by 5 bases; bases with no gene match: 8. Looked up from germline, CDR1 is SGHRS and CDR2 is YFSETQ. Full variable domain (rest looked up from reference TRBV5-1 and TRBJ2-1): KAGVTQTPRYLIKTRGQQVTLSCSPISGHRSVSWYQQTPGQGLQFLFEYFSETQRNKGNFPGRFSGRQFSNSRSEMNVSTLELGDSALYLCASRKTGQESYNEQFFGPGTRLTVL.

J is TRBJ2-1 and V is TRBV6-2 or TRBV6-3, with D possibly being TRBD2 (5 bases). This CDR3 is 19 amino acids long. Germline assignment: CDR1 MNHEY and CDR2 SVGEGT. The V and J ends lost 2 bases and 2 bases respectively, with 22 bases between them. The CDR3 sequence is CASSYRWKPGTETYNEQFF. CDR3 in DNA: TGTGCCAGCAGTTACCGATGGAAGCCGGGAACCGAGACCTACAATGAGCAGTTCTTC.

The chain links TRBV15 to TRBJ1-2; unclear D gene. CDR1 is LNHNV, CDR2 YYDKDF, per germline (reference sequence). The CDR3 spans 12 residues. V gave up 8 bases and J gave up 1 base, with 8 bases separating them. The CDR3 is CATSVGNYGYTF. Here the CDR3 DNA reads TGTGCCACCTCTGTTGGTAACTATGGCTACACCTTC.

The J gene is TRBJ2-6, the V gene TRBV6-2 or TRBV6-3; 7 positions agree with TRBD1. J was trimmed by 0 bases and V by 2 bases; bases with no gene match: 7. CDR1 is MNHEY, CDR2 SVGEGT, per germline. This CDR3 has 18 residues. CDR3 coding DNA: TGTGCCAGCAGTTACCATAGGACAGGAGGCTCTGGGGCCAACGTCCTGACTTTC. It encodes CASSYHRTGGSGANVLTF.

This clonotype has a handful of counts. As DNA, the CDR3 is TGTGCCAGCAGTGAAGGGTTGAACACTGAAGCTTTCTTT. Its protein product is CASSEGLNTEAFF. V gene TRBV2 combines with J gene TRBJ1-1; D is ambiguous. Trimming stripped 1 base from V and 0 bases from J, with 3 bases between. In germline, CDR1 is SNHLY, CDR2 FYNNEI. The CDR3 spans 13 residues.

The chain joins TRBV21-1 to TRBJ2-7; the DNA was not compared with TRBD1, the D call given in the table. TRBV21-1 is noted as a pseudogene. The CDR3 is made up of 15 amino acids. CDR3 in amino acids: CASSTRGTDTQLRYF. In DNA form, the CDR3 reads TGTGCCAGCAGCACCCGAGGGACGGACACCCAGTTAAGGTACTTC.